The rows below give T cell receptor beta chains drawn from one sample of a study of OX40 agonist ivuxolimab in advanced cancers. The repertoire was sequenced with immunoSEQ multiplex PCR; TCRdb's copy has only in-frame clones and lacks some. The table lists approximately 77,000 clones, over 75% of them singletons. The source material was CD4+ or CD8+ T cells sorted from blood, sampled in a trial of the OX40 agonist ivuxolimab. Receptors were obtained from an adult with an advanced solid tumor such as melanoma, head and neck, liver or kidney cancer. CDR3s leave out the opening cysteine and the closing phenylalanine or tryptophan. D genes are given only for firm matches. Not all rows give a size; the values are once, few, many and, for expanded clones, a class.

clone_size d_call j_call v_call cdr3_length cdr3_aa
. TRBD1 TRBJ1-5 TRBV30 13 AWSVSGTGDQPQH
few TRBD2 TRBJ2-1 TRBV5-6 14 ASSLRGTSGRNEQF
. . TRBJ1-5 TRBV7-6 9 ASSFVQPQH
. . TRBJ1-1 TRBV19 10 ASRGFAVEAF
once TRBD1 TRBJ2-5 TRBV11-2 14 ASSVLGTGRKETQY
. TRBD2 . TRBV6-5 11 ASSPSGSREQY
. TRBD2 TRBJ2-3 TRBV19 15 ASQPREGRGYTDTQY
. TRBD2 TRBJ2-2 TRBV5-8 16 ASSTWTSGGLNTGELF
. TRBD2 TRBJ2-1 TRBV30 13 AWSGFSGRAIEQF
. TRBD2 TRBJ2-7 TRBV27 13 ASSSLAGGIYEQY
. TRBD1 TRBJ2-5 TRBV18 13 ASSPGTGDSETQY
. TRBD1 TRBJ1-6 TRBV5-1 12 ASSSDRYNSPLH
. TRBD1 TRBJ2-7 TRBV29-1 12 SVDGTGKGHEQY
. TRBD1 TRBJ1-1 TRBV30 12 AWSHADRGTEAF
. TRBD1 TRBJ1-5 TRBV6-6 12 ASTRDRGGQPQH
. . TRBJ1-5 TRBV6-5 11 ATRQDSNQPQH
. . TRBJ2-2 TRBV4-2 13 ASSPTSGRTGELF
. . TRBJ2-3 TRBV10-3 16 AISESIMQGDSTDTQY
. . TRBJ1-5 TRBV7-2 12 ASSHNKNNQPQH